The entry that follows covers one T cell receptor (beta chain) sequence. What it binds is not known. Expressed TCRB transcripts were sequenced because the isolated RNA had all been reverse transcribed beforehand. Clones were sequenced by immunoSEQ multiplex PCR, and TCRdb holds only the in-frame ones, with some missing. The table has about 340,000 clones, approximately 8% seen once; the top ten hold around 0.44%. The authors sorted CD4+ naive, central memory, regulatory and stem cell-like memory cells via CD45RO/CCR7/CD25/CD127/CD95/CD27. The sample is drawn from a study of beta chain features in type 1 diabetes. Study-wide points: Shorter templates might be favored by PCR, and equally so in patients and in controls.

The sequence was collected from a woman aged 18-29 years in good health. Sequencing was done on a sample of central memory CD4+ T cells from blood.

CDR3 DNA sequence: TGTGCCAGCTCAGCCGGGACAGGGCAAGAGACCCAGTACTTC. This sequence encodes CASSAGTGQETQYF. The chain has TRBV18 and TRBJ2-5, with 9 bases lining up with TRBD1. The V and J ends lost 5 bases and 2 bases, in that order; junction bases with no gene match: 3. CDR1 is KGHSH, CDR2 LQKENI, per germline. There are 14 residues in the CDR3.